This TCR beta chain was obtained from a study of blood T cell repertoires in COVID-19. CDR3 size: 12 residues. V lost 1 base and J lost 8, with 9 bases in between. CDR1 and CDR2 (germline): SGHDT, YYEEEE. Profiled with immunoSEQ multiplex PCR; TCRdb holds only in-frame clones, not every one. Of around 170,000 clones listed, around 83% are singletons. The chain employs TRBV5-6 and TRBJ1-2, with unresolved D. The specimen was peripheral blood. The sequence was collected from a woman aged 40 to 50 with acute or convalescent COVID-19. The CDR3 DNA sequence: TGTGCCAGCAGCTTGTGGGCGGGGGGCTACACCTTC. Protein: CASSLWAGGYTF.